The sequence of this T cell receptor beta chain was determined in a study of OX40 agonist ivuxolimab in advanced cancers. This table comes from immunoSEQ multiplex PCR, and its TCRdb copy is limited to in-frame clones, with some not included. The table has roughly 49,000 clones, 88% seen once. In germline, CDR1 is MNHNS, CDR2 SASEGT. The CDR3 consists of 15 residues. V dropped 3 bases and J dropped 4; count of bases not matched to a gene: 8. The source is an adult with an advanced solid tumor such as melanoma, head and neck, liver or kidney cancer. The chain has TRBV6-1 and TRBJ2-7; TRBD1 matches at 8 bases. The material was CD4+ or CD8+ T cells sorted from blood, obtained in a trial of the OX40 agonist ivuxolimab. CDR3: CASSDGTGGWYEQYF. CDR3 nucleotides: TGTGCCAGCAGTGATGGTACAGGGGGTTGGTACGAGCAGTACTTC.